A single sample gave rise to the 30 T cell receptor beta chains below, sequenced in a study of blood T cell repertoires in COVID-19. The assay was immunoSEQ multiplex PCR, and TCRdb's table has in-frame clones only and misses some. The sample has about 280,000 clones; 70% to 90% are singletons. Sequenced input: peripheral blood. These TCRs come from a woman aged 25-40 years who had recovered from COVID-19.

The chain employs TRBV5-1 and TRBJ1-6; 9 bases are a match to TRBD1. Germline trimming cut 1 base from V and 8 bases from J; bases unmatched to any gene: 4. The CDR3 is 15 residues long. In germline, CDR1 is SGHRS, CDR2 YFSETQ. CDR3 sequence (DNA): TGCGCCAGCAGCTTGAGACAGGGGGATGATTCACCCCTCCACTTT. Protein product: CASSLRQGDDSPLHF.

The rearrangement joins TRBV5-8 to TRBJ1-5; no definite D call. CDR1 SGHTS and CDR2 YDEGEE come from the germline V gene. V lost 1 base and J 9 bases, leaving 17 bases between the germline ends. CDR3 length equals 15 residues. CDR3 protein: CASSLYEGRPGPQHF. As DNA, the CDR3 is TGTGCCAGCAGCTTGTATGAGGGCCGTCCGGGGCCCCAGCATTTT.

The count of this clone is one. Written as DNA, the CDR3 is TGTGCCAGCAGCTCCTACCTAGCTCCAAATGAGCAGTTCTTC. It yields the protein CASSSYLAPNEQFF. This chain uses TRBV7-2 with TRBJ2-1, with D possibly being TRBD2 (5 bases). V lost 4 bases to trimming and J lost 7 bases, with 14 bases between them. This CDR3 contains 14 residues. Per the germline V gene, CDR1 is SGHTA and CDR2 is FQGNSA.

This sequence joins TRBV3-1 (or the pseudogene TRBV3-2) and TRBJ2-2, with D perhaps matching TRBD2 (5 bases). The germline V gene has CDR1 LGHDT and CDR2 YNNKEL (reference sequence). The CDR3 extends over 17 amino acids. V was clipped by 1 base and J by 1 base, with 13 bases between them. The CDR3 reads CASSQVPPAGNTGELFF. The CDR3 nucleotides are TGTGCCAGCAGCCAAGTCCCCCCCGCGGGGAACACCGGGGAGCTGTTTTTT.

The chain recombines TRBV19 with TRBJ1-5, with TRBD1 matching 10 bases. Germline CDR1 LNHDA, CDR2 SQIVND (reference sequence). Germline trimming cut 1 base from V and 3 bases from J; bases unmatched to any gene: 3. This CDR3 region has 16 residues. In DNA, the CDR3 is TGTGCCAGTAGTATAGTAGGGACAGGGGACAATCAGCCCCAGCATTTT. Amino acids: CASSIVGTGDNQPQHF. Filled out from reference TRBV19 and TRBJ1-5, the complete variable domain reads DGGITQSPKYLFRKEGQNVTLSCEQNLNHDAMYWYRQDPGQGLRLIYYSQIVNDFQKGDIAEGYSVSREKKESFPLTVTSAQKNPTAFYLCASSIVGTGDNQPQHFGDGTRLSIL.

This rearrangement joins TRBV5-6 to TRBJ1-1, with a tentative D call TRBD1 (6 bases). The V gene's germline CDR1 is SGHDT and CDR2 YYEEEE. Trimming removed 0 bases at V and 0 bases at J, with 9 bases between. The CDR3 has 15 residues. CDR3 nucleotides: TGTGCCAGCAGCTTGGGCCAGGGGATGAACACTGAAGCTTTCTTT. This gives the protein CASSLGQGMNTEAFF.

The chain has TRBV2 and TRBJ2-2, with 9 bases fitting TRBD2. Trimming took 4 bases from V and 3 from J; bases not matched to a gene: 9. Germline lookup yields CDR1 SNHLY and CDR2 FYNNEI. CDR3 length: 17 residues. CDR3 in DNA: TGTGCCAGCAGTGTGACGCTAGCGGGATTATACACCGGGGAGCTGTTTTTT. Its translation is CASSVTLAGLYTGELFF.

The chain employs TRBV27 and TRBJ1-6; D gene uncertain. The germline gives CDR1 MNHEY, CDR2 SMNVEV (reference sequence). CDR3 length: 12 residues. V was clipped by 4 bases and J by 7 bases, with 5 bases between them. The CDR3 DNA is TGTGCCAGCAGTTCTGGCAATTCACCCCTCCACTTT. Encoded protein: CASSSGNSPLHF.

The chain couples TRBV5-1 to TRBJ1-1; D unresolved. The CDR3 runs to 14 residues. CDR1 SGHRS and CDR2 YFSETQ come from the germline V gene. The V end was cut by 0 bases, the J end by 4 bases, with 10 bases between. In DNA form, the CDR3 reads TGCGCCAGCAGCTTGGGCGGGCTTGGCACTGAAGCTTTCTTT. Its protein product is CASSLGGLGTEAFF.

This chain joins TRBV7-2 and TRBJ2-1, with 9 bases lining up with TRBD2. Germline V lookup: CDR1 SGHTA, CDR2 FQGNSA. V dropped 5 bases and J dropped 5; count of bases not matched to a gene: 16. The CDR3 consists of 18 residues. The CDR3: CASSGRLSGGSIDNEQFF. CDR3 bases: TGTGCCAGCAGCGGGCGACTGAGCGGGGGGAGCATCGACAATGAGCAGTTCTTC.

The chain joins TRBV24-1 to TRBJ2-5; 10 nucleotides agree with TRBD1. V lost 4 bases, J lost 4 bases, and 2 bases stayed unmatched. Germline CDR1 KGHDR, CDR2 SFDVKD. This CDR3 is built from 14 residues. The DNA for the CDR3 is TGTGCCACCAGTGAGGGACAGGGGCTAGAGACCCAGTACTTC. It is translated as CATSEGQGLETQYF.

The CDR3 protein is CASRSGLGLGEQYF. For the CDR3, the DNA is TGTGCCAGCAGGTCAGGACTAGGCCTCGGGGAGCAGTACTTC. The rearrangement uses TRBV7-2 and TRBJ2-7; 7 bases are a match to TRBD2. This CDR3 has 14 amino acids. Looked up from germline, CDR1 is SGHTA and CDR2 is FQGNSA. V shed 6 bases and J 7 bases; nucleotides not matched to a gene: 12.

The rearrangement links TRBV9 to TRBJ1-5; the D gene is possibly TRBD1 (5 bases). CDR1 SGDLS and CDR2 YYNGEE come from the germline V gene. The germline V and J ends were trimmed by 0 bases and 7 bases, with 11 bases remaining between them. The CDR3 loop spans 14 amino acids. CDR3 in amino acids: CASSVAREGQPQHF. DNA of the CDR3: TGTGCCAGCAGCGTAGCAAGGGAGGGGCAGCCCCAGCATTTT.

This chain uses TRBV5-4 with TRBJ1-1; 9 bases agree with TRBD1. J lost 6 bases, V lost 0 bases, and 3 bases had no gene match. The CDR3 loop spans 14 amino acids. Germline lookup yields CDR1 SGHNT and CDR2 YYREEE (reference sequence). The CDR3, as DNA: TGTGCCAGCAGCTTGGGGACAGGGGCCCCTGAAGCTTTCTTT. Its translation is CASSLGTGAPEAFF.

This clone was picked up a small number of times. The chain recombines TRBV3-1 (or the pseudogene TRBV3-2) with TRBJ1-1; tentative D call: TRBD1 (6 bases). The CDR3 has 13 amino acids. Germline values: CDR1 LGHDT, CDR2 YNNKEL (reference sequence). Trimming shortened V by 6 bases and J by 9 bases, and 17 bases separated the two germline ends. CDR3 nucleotides: TGTGCCAGCAGGGAAGGGGGAGTAGGGAAAGCTTTCTTT. This sequence encodes CASREGGVGKAFF.

The J gene is TRBJ2-7, the V gene TRBV7-2, with D possibly TRBD1 on 5 matching bases. CDR3 length: 14 residues. The V end was cut by 4 bases, the J end by 9 bases, with 19 bases between. In germline, CDR1 is SGHTA, CDR2 FQGNSA. CDR3 DNA: TGTGCCAGCAGCTCGAGCCCAGGGAAAAAAGGGCAGTACTTC. It codes for CASSSSPGKKGQYF. Based on the CDR3 plus reference TRBV7-2 and TRBJ2-7, the full variable domain is GAGVSQSPSNKVTEKGKDVELRCDPISGHTALYWYRQSLGQGLEFLIYFQGNSAPDKSGLPSDRFSAERTGGSVSTLTIQRTQQEDSAVYLCASSSSPGKKGQYFGPGTRLTVT.

The chain couples TRBV6-5 to TRBJ1-1; tentatively, D is TRBD1 (5 bases). V lost 5 bases to trimming and J lost 0 bases, with 13 bases between them. Germline values: CDR1 MNHEY, CDR2 SVGAGI. This CDR3 region has 15 residues. The CDR3 DNA reads as TGTGCCAGCAGTCTCGTCAGGGCCGTGAACACTGAAGCTTTCTTT. This gives the protein CASSLVRAVNTEAFF.

V usage is TRBV7-2 and J usage is TRBJ2-7, with D possibly TRBD1 on 6 matching bases. Germline CDR1 reads SGHTA; CDR2 reads FQGNSA. The CDR3 sequence is 13 residues long. V was clipped by 0 bases and J by 5 bases, with 8 bases between them. DNA of the CDR3: TGTGCCAGCAGCTTAGCCCGGGACAACGAGCAGTACTTC. This translates into CASSLARDNEQYF.

V gene TRBV2 combines with J gene TRBJ2-4; D might be TRBD1 (6 bases). Germline assignment: CDR1 SNHLY and CDR2 FYNNEI. This CDR3 spans 14 amino acids. With 6 bases removed from V and 4 bases from J, the gap between germline ends came to 13 bases. The DNA for the CDR3 is TGTGCCAGCAGATACGACAGGACAAAAAACATTCAGTACTTC. It encodes CASRYDRTKNIQYF. Supplemented by reference TRBV2 and TRBJ2-4, the full variable domain reads EPEVTQTPSHQVTQMGQEVILRCVPISNHLYFYWYRQILGQKVEFLVSFYNNEISEKSEIFDDQFSVERPDGSNFTLKIRSTKLEDSAMYFCASRYDRTKNIQYFGAGTRLSVL.

The V gene is TRBV9, the J gene TRBJ2-5; D might be TRBD2 (5 bases). The germline CDR1 and CDR2 sequences are SGDLS and YYNGEE. The CDR3 is 15 residues long. Between the trimmed V and J ends, which lost 4 bases and 5 bases, there was a span of 18 bases. CDR3 nucleotides: TGTGCCAGCAGCAAGAACCCCGGGGTCGGGGAGACCCAGTACTTC. Its translation: CASSKNPGVGETQYF.

CDR3 in DNA: TGTGCCAGTAGTGTCGACAGGGGTTTCTCACCCCTCCACTTT. Translation gives CASSVDRGFSPLHF. The V and J genes are TRBV19 and TRBJ1-6; 8 bases fit TRBD1. The CDR3 has 14 amino acids. The germline CDR1 and CDR2 sequences are LNHDA and SQIVND (reference sequence). Trimming cost V 5 bases and J 10 bases; bases outside gene matches: 7. Based on the CDR3 plus reference TRBV19 and TRBJ1-6, the full variable domain is DGGITQSPKYLFRKEGQNVTLSCEQNLNHDAMYWYRQDPGQGLRLIYYSQIVNDFQKGDIAEGYSVSREKKESFPLTVTSAQKNPTAFYLCASSVDRGFSPLHFGNGTRLTVT.

This chain joins TRBV6-5 and TRBJ1-4; 7 bases match TRBD1. Trimming took 4 bases from V and 8 from J; bases not matched to a gene: 7. The CDR3 consists of 14 residues. In germline, CDR1 is MNHEY, CDR2 SVGAGI. Here the CDR3 reads CASSSGQLGEKLFF. The CDR3 region has the DNA TGTGCCAGCAGTTCGGGACAGCTTGGAGAAAAACTGTTTTTT.

The rearrangement links TRBV4-1 to TRBJ2-1; TRBD2 might be the D (5 bases). The CDR3 sequence is 15 residues long. The germline V and J ends were trimmed by 1 base and 4 bases, with 11 bases remaining between them. Germline V gene sequence: CDR1 MGHRA, CDR2 YSYEKL. The CDR3 region is CASSQGLALYNEQFF. For the CDR3, the DNA is TGCGCCAGCAGCCAAGGTTTAGCGTTATACAATGAGCAGTTCTTC.

In DNA form, the CDR3 reads TGTGCCAGCAGCACTCTCGCCCAGACAGGGGGAAACGGCTACACCTTC. This translates into CASSTLAQTGGNGYTF. V is TRBV9 and J is TRBJ1-2, with TRBD1 identical over 9 bases. With V trimmed by 4 bases and J by 8 bases, 15 bases remained unmatched. Germline V gene lookup returns CDR1 SGDLS and CDR2 YYNGEE. This CDR3 has 16 amino acids.

The V and J genes are TRBV23-1 and TRBJ2-2; 8 bases agree with TRBD1. TRBV23-1 counts as an open reading frame of uncertain function. The junction had 6 bases not matched to a gene; V was cut back by 4 bases and J by 2 bases. The CDR3 covers 16 residues. This CDR3 is CASSPGGRGNTGELFF. The CDR3 DNA follows: TGCGCCAGCAGTCCAGGGGGCCGGGGTAACACCGGGGAGCTGTTTTTT.

V is TRBV7-3 and J is TRBJ2-3; no definite D call. V gave up 5 bases and J gave up 0 bases, with 6 bases separating them. This CDR3 spans 13 amino acids. Germline CDR1 is SGHTA and CDR2 is FQGTGA. This CDR3 is CASSPKSTDTQYF. DNA for the CDR3: TGTGCCAGCAGCCCCAAAAGCACAGATACGCAGTATTTT.

This chain joins TRBV30 and TRBJ1-2; TRBD1 agrees at 8 bases. Germline V gene data show CDR1 as GTSNPN and CDR2 as SVGIG (reference sequence). Unmatched junction bases numbered 9, after V lost 5 bases and J lost 7 bases. This CDR3 region has 13 residues. The CDR3 region is CAWYSTGESGYTF. CDR3 nucleotide sequence: TGTGCCTGGTACTCGACAGGGGAGTCTGGCTACACCTTC.

V is TRBV6-6 and J is TRBJ2-5; 8 bases align to TRBD2. This CDR3 has 16 amino acids. Trimming removed 6 bases from V and 2 bases from J; junction bases left unmatched: 11. The germline gives CDR1 MNHNY, CDR2 SVGAGI (reference sequence). The CDR3 DNA reads TGTGCCAGCAGCATTGTTAAGGGACTAGGACAAGAGACCCAGTACTTC. Translation gives CASSIVKGLGQETQYF.

This chain connects TRBV7-9 to TRBJ2-2, with D tentatively TRBD2 (6 bases). Trimming left V 2 bases short and J 0 bases short, with 10 bases between. CDR1 and CDR2 (germline): SEHNR, FQNEAQ (reference sequence). This CDR3 has 16 amino acids. The CDR3 protein is CASSLMGLANTGELFF. In nucleotides, the CDR3 is TGTGCCAGCAGCTTAATGGGACTTGCGAACACCGGGGAGCTGTTTTTT.

J is TRBJ2-4 and V is TRBV7-9, with TRBD1 matching 7 bases. The ends lost 4 bases at V and 3 bases at J; junction bases unmatched: 6. The length of the CDR3 is 15 residues. The germline V gene encodes CDR1 SEHNR and CDR2 FQNEAQ (reference sequence). CDR3 sequence (DNA): TGTGCCAGCAGCTCAGACAGGGATGGCAAAAACATTCAGTACTTC. Its protein is CASSSDRDGKNIQYF.